What follows is one TCR beta chain and its context. Its target antigen remains unknown. No per-base quality is available; no much larger clone lies one base away. Library generation was performed with the immunoSEQ multiplex PCR assay. Not all clones reach the TCRdb copy of this immuneACCESS table, which keeps in-frame sequences only. Checked studies attribute under half of the gap to unresolved V genes and leave the rest unexplained. This sample gives about 150,000 clones in total; about 93% of them show up just once. The top ten clones comprise 2% to 2.5% of the sample. The CDR3 contains 16 residues, cysteine and phenylalanine counted. The kept DNA is CDR3 alone, 48 bases in frame from the first base. CDR1 and CDR2 are read off the germline V gene as SGHRS and YFSETQ. V sheds 0 bases and J sheds 0 bases, leaving 7 bases between their ends. This sample was taken from a study of control samples from healthy donors and cancer patients (dated by TCRdb to about 2020).

Sequencing was done on a sample of blood. The chain is assembled from TRBV5-1 and TRBJ1-6; no D gene is confidently identified. The source is a man between 50 and 59 years old in good health. CDR3 sequence: CASSLGPSSYNSPLHF. The DNA is as follows: TGCGCCAGCAGCTTGGGCCCGAGCTCCTATAATTCACCCCTCCACTTT.